This T cell receptor (beta chain) is drawn from a study of early T cells in non-severe SARS-CoV-2 infection. Study results and limitations: Comparison of clonotypes with VDJdb favored anti-spike CD8 responses while missing private and CD4 specificities.

This clonotype occurred a few times. The antigen is unknown. TCRdb called the 5' RACE reads again in MiXCR, with one record for every CDR3 protein. The sample has about 110,000 distinct CDR3 sequences, 9.5% to 13% seen once. Looked up from germline, CDR1 is DFQATT and CDR2 is SNEGSKA (reference sequence). With 1 base removed from V and 5 bases from J, the gap between germline ends came to 11 bases. This CDR3 is built from 14 residues. Sequencing input: whole blood. The clonotype originates from an adult who was a healthcare worker with PCR-confirmed SARS-CoV-2 infection or an uninfected control (not recorded which). This chain connects TRBV20-1 to TRBJ1-4, with TRBD1 as a possible D gene (6 bases). CDR3 region: CSARGRGKNEKLFF. The DNA for the CDR3 is TGCAGTGCTAGAGGCAGGGGCAAAAATGAAAAACTGTTTTTT.